This T cell receptor beta chain is drawn from a study of control samples from healthy donors and cancer patients. Sequencing used immunoSEQ multiplex PCR; TCRdb keeps in-frame clones, though not all of them. This table holds about 55,000 clones, 95% to 97% found once. Trimming cost V 5 bases and J 5 bases, with 17 bases left between them. The CDR3 totals 15 residues. CDR1 is SGHAT, CDR2 FQDESV, per germline (reference sequence). V gene TRBV11-1 combines with J gene TRBJ2-3; D possibly uses TRBD1 or TRBD2 (7 bases each). This TCR was recovered from a woman aged 18-29 years in good health. The sequencing input was blood. The CDR3 is CASSPGGGSGDTQYF. Written as DNA, the CDR3 is TGTGCCAGCAGCCCAGGGGGGGGCTCGGGAGATACGCAGTATTTT.